Shown below are 20 T cell receptor beta chains from a single sample sequenced in a study of T cells in Graves' hyperthyroidism and ophthalmopathy. TCR beta CDR3 sequences were amplified from RNA transcripts. A first-round RT-PCR of the TCR CDR3 used the HTBI primer set. TCRdb redid the calling of the multiplex PCR reads with MiXCR, one entry per CDR3 protein. The top ten clones hold around 27% of a sample with 95,000 to 100,000 distinct CDR3 sequences, roughly 49% of them seen once. Sequenced: blood. Every receptor here comes from a woman aged 40 to 55 with Graves' hyperthyroidism.

This clonotype was picked up many times. The V gene is TRBV5-5, the J gene TRBJ2-7, with D unresolved. CDR3 size: 12 residues. The germline gives CDR1 SGHKS, CDR2 YYEKEE (reference sequence). Trimming removed 3 bases at V and 3 bases at J, with 7 bases between. DNA for the CDR3: TGTGCCAGCAGCTGGTCGGACTACGAGCAGTACTTC. Translation gives CASSWSDYEQYF. Based on the CDR3 plus reference TRBV5-5 and TRBJ2-7, the full variable domain is DAGVTQSPTHLIKTRGQQVTLRCSPISGHKSVSWYQQVLGQGPQFIFQYYEKEERGRGNFPDRFSARQFPNYSSELNVNALLLGDSALYLCASSWSDYEQYFGPGTRLTVT.

The chain links TRBV7-9 to TRBJ1-4; D is perhaps TRBD1 (6 bases). The CDR3 loop spans 12 amino acids. Germline assignment: CDR1 SEHNR and CDR2 FQNEAQ (reference sequence). Trimming took off 2 bases at V and 8 bases at J, with 6 bases between the two ends. CDR3: CASSLRGEKLFF. CDR3 bases: TGTGCCAGCAGCTTAAGGGGGGAAAAACTGTTTTTT.

The chain uses TRBV7-9 and TRBJ1-1; D unresolved. The length of the CDR3 is 13 residues. Germline V gene data show CDR1 as SEHNR and CDR2 as FQNEAQ (reference sequence). Trimming shortened V by 5 bases and J by 4 bases, and 11 bases separated the two germline ends. The CDR3: CASSQGSITEAFF. DNA for the CDR3: TGTGCCAGCAGCCAAGGGTCGATCACTGAAGCTTTCTTT.

The V call is TRBV7-2, the J call TRBJ1-1; no clear D. Germline V gives CDR1 SGHTA, CDR2 FQGNSA. Trimming cost V 1 base and J 0 bases, with 9 bases left between them. The CDR3 sequence is 15 residues long. CDR3 DNA sequence: TGTGCCAGCAGCTTAGGGACGGACTTGAACACTGAAGCTTTCTTT. Translating gives CASSLGTDLNTEAFF.

This sequence joins TRBV7-7 and TRBJ2-5, with 12 bases lining up with TRBD2. In germline, CDR1 is SSHAT, CDR2 FNYEAQ (reference sequence). CDR3 length equals 14 residues. Germline trimming cut 6 bases from V and 13 bases from J; bases unmatched to any gene: 12. The CDR3 sequence: CASSGGRASGRGYF. As DNA, the CDR3 is TGTGCCAGCAGTGGTGGCAGGGCTAGCGGGAGGGGGTACTTC.

For this clonotype: Being one base from a much bigger clone, this may be a read error. The V and J genes are TRBV20-1 and TRBJ2-7; 12 bases line up with TRBD2. The J segment lost 6 bases and the V segment lost 1 base, leaving 7 bases of the junction unmatched. CDR3 length equals 15 residues. Looked up from germline, CDR1 is DFQATT and CDR2 is SNEGSKA (reference sequence). CDR3: CSARGLLAGGTEQYF. The CDR3 DNA reads as TGCAGTGCTAGAGGTCTTCTAGCGGGAGGGACCGAGCAGTACTTC.

There are many counts of this clonotype. The chain has TRBV4-2 and TRBJ2-7, with D perhaps given as TRBD1 or TRBD2 (5 bases each). Trimming removed 1 base at V and 3 bases at J, with 10 bases between. The CDR3 is made up of 14 amino acids. Germline V lookup: CDR1 LGHNA, CDR2 YNFKEQ. CDR3: CASSQVGDLYEQYF. CDR3 coding DNA: TGTGCCAGCAGCCAAGTGGGGGACCTCTACGAGCAGTACTTC.

The CDR3 DNA is TGTGCCAGCAGCTTAGACAGGGAAGGCACTGAAGCTTTCTTT. This encodes CASSLDREGTEAFF. The V call is TRBV11-1, the J call TRBJ1-1, with D tentatively TRBD1 (6 bases). Germline lookup yields CDR1 SGHAT and CDR2 FQDESV (reference sequence). The V end lost 1 base, the J end lost 4 bases, and 10 bases lay between the germline ends. The CDR3 runs 14 residues. The complete variable domain, with remaining parts taken from reference TRBV11-1 and TRBJ1-1, reads EAEVAQSPRYKITEKSQAVAFWCDPISGHATLYWYRQILGQGPELLVQFQDESVVDDSQLPKDRFSAERLKGVDSTLKIQPAELGDSAMYLCASSLDREGTEAFFGQGTRLTVV.

The DNA for the CDR3 is TGCAGCGTTGCCGGGACAGGGGACGCCTACGAGCAGTACTTC. This sequence encodes CSVAGTGDAYEQYF. The chain recombines TRBV29-1 with TRBJ2-7; 10 bases agree with TRBD1. The CDR3 is 14 residues long. With 4 bases clipped from V and 2 bases from J, the junction kept 5 bases outside the gene matches. Germline V lookup: CDR1 SQVTM, CDR2 ANQGSEA.

This clonotype was observed at least ten times. V gene TRBV13 combines with J gene TRBJ1-1; 8 nucleotides agree with TRBD1. Germline trimming cut 6 bases from V and 0 bases from J; bases unmatched to any gene: 3. The germline V gene has CDR1 PRHDT and CDR2 FYEKMQ (reference sequence). The CDR3 totals 14 residues. The CDR3 coding sequence is TGTGCCAGCAGAGGACAGGGCATGAACACTGAAGCTTTCTTT. Protein: CASRGQGMNTEAFF.

The sample holds many counts of this clonotype. The chain has TRBV25-1 and TRBJ2-7; 9 bases map to TRBD1. The CDR3 is made up of 16 amino acids. Germline assignment: CDR1 MGHDK and CDR2 SYGVNS. The trim removed 3 bases at V and 3 bases at J, leaving 9 bases unmatched. CDR3 DNA sequence: TGTGCCAGCAGTGATACTGGGACAGGGCAGATCTACGAGCAGTACTTC. It encodes CASSDTGTGQIYEQYF.

V and J are TRBV7-2 and TRBJ1-2; D gene uncertain. CDR1 is SGHTA and CDR2 is FQGNSA in the germline V gene. V lost 1 base, J lost 3 bases, and 9 bases lay in between. The CDR3 spans 14 residues. DNA for the CDR3: TGTGCCAGCAGCTTAGGTGGGCGGCACTATGGCTACACCTTC. Translation: CASSLGGRHYGYTF.

This chain joins TRBV28 and TRBJ1-2; 9 bases are a match to TRBD1. The germline V gene encodes CDR1 MDHEN and CDR2 SYDVKM. Trimming took 5 bases from V and 4 from J; bases not matched to a gene: 8. The length of the CDR3 is 15 residues. The CDR3 here is CASSLGTGFVYGYTF. In DNA, the CDR3 is TGTGCCAGCAGTCTTGGGACAGGGTTTGTCTATGGCTACACCTTC.

This clonotype was detected ten times or more. The genes are TRBV7-9 and TRBJ2-7; D is unclear. With 5 bases removed from V and 3 bases from J, the gap between germline ends came to 8 bases. The length of the CDR3 is 12 residues. CDR1 SEHNR and CDR2 FQNEAQ come from the germline V gene (reference sequence). The CDR3 loop is CASSTMDYEQYF. The CDR3 DNA sequence: TGTGCCAGCAGCACGATGGACTACGAGCAGTACTTC. The variable domain in full, with the rest retrieved from reference TRBV7-9 and TRBJ2-7, is DTGVSQNPRHKITKRGQNVTFRCDPISEHNRLYWYRQTLGQGPEFLTYFQNEAQLEKSRLLSDRFSAERPKGSFSTLEIQRTEQGDSAMYLCASSTMDYEQYFGPGTRLTVT.

The table lists this clonotype with many counts. The CDR3 nucleotides read TGTGCCAGCAGTGAACTTCAACAGGGAACAGATACGCAGTATTTT. Translation gives CASSELQQGTDTQYF. The rearrangement uses TRBV25-1 and TRBJ2-3, with D possibly being TRBD1 (6 bases). Germline V gene sequence: CDR1 MGHDK, CDR2 SYGVNS. The CDR3 length is 15 residues. Trimming left V 2 bases short and J 3 bases short, with 12 bases between. Supplemented by reference TRBV25-1 and TRBJ2-3, the full variable domain reads EADIYQTPRYLVIGTGKKITLECSQTMGHDKMYWYQQDPGMELHLIHYSYGVNSTEKGDLSSESTVSRIRTEHFPLTLESARPSHTSQYLCASSELQQGTDTQYFGPGTRLTVL.

In this sample, this clonotype turned up once. At one boundary the junction diverges from the germline segment, which might be a read error. The rearrangement links TRBV9 to TRBJ1-6, with D perhaps matching TRBD1 (5 bases). Germline V gives CDR1 SGDLS, CDR2 YYNGEE. There are 14 residues in the CDR3. Written as DNA, the CDR3 is TGCGCCAGCAGGTTTGGGGGAGAGAATTCACCCCTCCACTTT. Translation: CASRFGGENSPLHF.

This clonotype was detected many times. The chain joins TRBV15 to TRBJ1-5; D call uncertain. The V end lost 0 bases, the J end lost 0 bases, and 9 bases lay between the germline ends. This CDR3 region has 16 residues. Per the germline V gene, CDR1 is LNHNV and CDR2 is YYDKDF (reference sequence). CDR3 protein: CATSRDNFGSNQPQHF. CDR3 bases: TGTGCCACCAGCAGAGATAATTTTGGTAGCAATCAGCCCCAGCATTTT.

As concerns this clonotype: With a much larger clone just one base away, this may be a read error. The chain couples TRBV20-1 to TRBJ2-5, with 13 bases matching TRBD2. CDR1 is DFQATT and CDR2 is SNEGSKA in the germline V gene (reference sequence). J was trimmed by 4 bases and V by 6 bases; bases with no gene match: 5. This CDR3 region has 14 residues. CDR3: CSAGLAGAGETQYF. The CDR3 DNA is TGCAGTGCAGGACTAGCGGGAGCGGGAGAGACCCAGTACTTC.

This sequence joins TRBV2 and TRBJ1-6; D remains unclear. The CDR3 contains 13 residues. Germline CDR1 and CDR2: SNHLY and FYNNEI. V was clipped by 6 bases and J by 6 bases, with 9 bases between them. The CDR3, as DNA: TGTGCCAGCAGCTCCGGACCTAATTCACCCCTCCACTTT. Residues: CASSSGPNSPLHF.

Many counts were recorded for this clonotype. CDR3 nucleotide sequence: TGTGCCAGCAGACCGTCACTCGGACGGGCTGGTGAGCAGTACTTC. It encodes CASRPSLGRAGEQYF. The chain recombines TRBV6-5 with TRBJ2-7; D not certain. V lost 6 bases to trimming and J lost 7 bases, with 22 bases between them. The germline V gene has CDR1 MNHEY and CDR2 SVGAGI. This CDR3 comprises 15 residues.